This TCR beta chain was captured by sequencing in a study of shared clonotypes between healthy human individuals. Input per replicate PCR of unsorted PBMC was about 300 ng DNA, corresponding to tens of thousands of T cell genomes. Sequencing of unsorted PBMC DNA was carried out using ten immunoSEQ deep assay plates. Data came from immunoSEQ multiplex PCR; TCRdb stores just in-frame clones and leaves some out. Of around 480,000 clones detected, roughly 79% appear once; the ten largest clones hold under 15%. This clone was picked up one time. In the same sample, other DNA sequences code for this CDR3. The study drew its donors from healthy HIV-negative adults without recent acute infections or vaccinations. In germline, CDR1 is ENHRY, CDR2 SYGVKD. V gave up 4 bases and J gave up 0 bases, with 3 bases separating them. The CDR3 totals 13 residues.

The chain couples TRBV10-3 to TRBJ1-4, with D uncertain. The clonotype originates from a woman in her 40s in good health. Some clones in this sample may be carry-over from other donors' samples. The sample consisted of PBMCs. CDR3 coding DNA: TGTGCCATCAGTGGCGCAACTAATGAAAAACTGTTTTTT. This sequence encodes CAISGATNEKLFF.